The next 18 T cell receptor beta chains were all read from a single sample in a study of T cells in localized non-small cell lung cancer. TCRdb's copy holds only in-frame clones and misses some; the assay was immunoSEQ multiplex PCR. The table includes several thousand clones, around 30% detected once. The starting material was lung tumor tissue, obtained before any cancer treatment. These receptors all come from a woman aged 35 to 75 with stage I squamous cell lung carcinoma.

This clone is categorized as medium-sized (0.01 to 0.1%). An end of the junction differs from the germline gene, which may be a read error. The gene calls are TRBV6-8 and TRBJ2-1, with 14 bases identical to TRBD2. The CDR3 extends over 19 amino acids. From germline, CDR1 is MNHGY and CDR2 SAAAGT. CDR3 coding DNA: TGTGCCATCAGTGGGTTGACTAGCGGGGGGGCGAGCTCCTACAATGAGCAGTTCTTC. It specifies CAISGLTSGGASSYNEQFF.

V usage is TRBV6-8 and J usage is TRBJ2-7, with 7 positions matching TRBD1. The CDR3 length is 15 residues. The junction had 7 bases not matched to a gene; V was cut back by 4 bases and J by 1 base. In germline, CDR1 is MNHGY, CDR2 SAAAGT. This CDR3 reads CASSWAEDRSYEQYF. The CDR3 DNA sequence: TGTGCCAGCAGTTGGGCGGAGGACAGGTCCTACGAGCAGTACTTC.

This clone came up a few times. The J gene is TRBJ1-1, the V gene TRBV11-3; D might be TRBD1 (6 bases). V lost 1 base, J lost 6 bases, and 12 bases lay in between. The CDR3 length is 14 residues. Germline V gene sequence: CDR1 SGHNT, CDR2 YENEEA. CDR3 sequence reads: CASSLGAGAAEAFF. The CDR3 DNA reads as TGTGCCAGCAGCTTAGGGGCGGGGGCCGCTGAAGCTTTCTTT.

This chain uses TRBV19 with TRBJ1-5; 12 nucleotides align to TRBD1. J was trimmed by 5 bases and V by 5 bases; bases with no gene match: 7. The germline V gene has CDR1 LNHDA and CDR2 SQIVND (reference sequence). The CDR3 consists of 16 residues. The CDR3 spells CASSPRDRGLDQPQHF. CDR3 DNA: TGTGCCAGTAGTCCCCGGGACAGGGGGCTTGATCAGCCCCAGCATTTT.

This chain links TRBV11-3 with TRBJ1-3; 7 bases match TRBD1. This CDR3 contains 14 residues. V lost 5 bases and J lost 3; bases outside the gene matches: 4. Germline V gives CDR1 SGHNT, CDR2 YENEEA. DNA of the CDR3: TGTGCCAGCAGCCGACAGGGATTTGGAAACACCATATATTTT. Protein sequence: CASSRQGFGNTIYF.

This clone was counted a few times. The rearrangement uses TRBV6-7 and TRBJ1-1; D ambiguous. TRBV6-7 is annotated as an ORF whose role is uncertain. With 6 bases removed from V and 11 bases from J, the gap between germline ends came to 13 bases. This CDR3 contains 11 residues. The CDR3 nucleotides are TGTGCCAGCAGCCCCGATAAGGAGGCTTTCTTT. Translated, it gives CASSPDKEAFF.

The chain has TRBV6-8 and TRBJ1-2; no reliable D call. CDR3 length: 15 amino acids. V lost 5 bases and J 2 bases, leaving 15 bases between the germline ends. Germline CDR1 is MNHGY and CDR2 is SAAAGT. This CDR3 reads CASSVLIPVNYGYTF. DNA of the CDR3: TGTGCCAGCAGTGTCCTCATACCCGTCAACTATGGCTACACCTTC.

This rearrangement joins TRBV6-4 to TRBJ2-3, with 11 bases that match TRBD1. Germline trimming cut 3 bases from V and 2 bases from J; bases unmatched to any gene: 1. This CDR3 has 15 amino acids. The germline gives CDR1 MRHNA, CDR2 SNTAGT. CDR3 nucleotides: TGTGCCAGCAGTGAGGGACAGGGGGTCACAGATACGCAGTATTTT. Translated, it gives CASSEGQGVTDTQYF.

The CDR3 loop reads CACDRGQNTEAFF. The CDR3 coding sequence is TGTGCCTGCGACAGGGGACAGAACACTGAAGCTTTCTTT. The chain joins TRBV30 to TRBJ1-1; 8 bases agree with TRBD1. The V segment lost 6 bases and the J segment 1 base; nucleotides outside the gene matches: 4. The CDR3 is 13 amino acids. CDR1 is GTSNPN, CDR2 SVGIG, per germline (reference sequence). The full variable domain, in which reference TRBV30 and TRBJ1-1 provide the parts outside the CDR3, is SQTIHQWPATLVQPVGSPLSLECTVEGTSNPNLYWYRQAAGRGLQLLFYSVGIGQISSEVPQNLSASRPQDRQFILSSKKLLLSDSGFYLCACDRGQNTEAFFGQGTRLTVV.

By share, this clone ranks as large. The chain is built from TRBV9 and TRBJ2-1, with D perhaps TRBD1 or TRBD2 (5 bases each). Germline V gives CDR1 SGDLS, CDR2 YYNGEE. The CDR3 covers 15 residues. V dropped 0 bases and J dropped 7 bases, with 14 bases sitting between them. As DNA, the CDR3 is TGTGCCAGCAGCGTAGCCGGGGCAGGCCCTAATGAGCAGTTCTTC. It encodes CASSVAGAGPNEQFF.

By its share, this clone is medium-sized. The rearrangement links TRBV28 to TRBJ2-2; D is perhaps TRBD2 (5 bases). Between the trimmed V and J ends, which lost 6 bases and 7 bases, there was a span of 24 bases. CDR3 length: 17 residues. In germline, CDR1 is MDHEN, CDR2 SYDVKM. This CDR3 is CASSDMGETTLGGELFF. DNA of the CDR3: TGTGCCAGCAGCGACATGGGAGAGACCACGCTCGGCGGGGAGCTGTTTTTT.

In its sample, this clone was seen once. V gene TRBV29-1 combines with J gene TRBJ2-3; D gene uncertain. Germline V lookup: CDR1 SQVTM, CDR2 ANQGSEA. CDR3 size: 12 residues. Trimming shortened V by 0 bases and J by 1 base, and 2 bases separated the two germline ends. CDR3 sequence (DNA): TGCAGCGTTGAAGAGGGCACAGATACGCAGTATTTT. Encoded protein: CSVEEGTDTQYF.

The chain combines TRBV11-3 with TRBJ1-3, with D hard to call. CDR3 length: 14 amino acids. Germline-derived CDR1 and CDR2 are SGHNT and YENEEA. V dropped 3 bases and J dropped 0 bases, with 6 bases sitting between them. The CDR3 protein is CASSFDYSGNTIYF. In DNA form, the CDR3 reads TGTGCCAGCAGCTTTGACTACTCTGGAAACACCATATATTTT.

This chain uses TRBV11-3 with TRBJ2-7, with TRBD1 identical over 12 bases. CDR1 is SGHNT and CDR2 is YENEEA in the germline V gene. V trimming: 2 bases; J trimming: 5 bases; junction bases outside the gene matches: 7. The CDR3 runs 16 residues. CDR3 nucleotides: TGTGCCAGCAGCTTAAGTCCGGGACAGGGGGCCGACGAGCAGTACTTC. Its translation: CASSLSPGQGADEQYF.

There are a few counts of this clone. The chain links TRBV9 to TRBJ2-6; 11 nucleotides match TRBD1. Germline assignment: CDR1 SGDLS and CDR2 YYNGEE. The V segment lost 4 bases and the J segment 0 bases; nucleotides outside the gene matches: 9. The CDR3 covers 19 residues. As DNA, the CDR3 is TGTGCCAGCAGCACTCAGTCCGGGACAGGGGGCTCTGGGGCCAACGTCCTGACTTTC. Translating gives CASSTQSGTGGSGANVLTF.

The rearrangement links TRBV18 to TRBJ1-5; the D gene is possibly TRBD1 (6 bases). This CDR3 has 14 residues. V was clipped by 3 bases and J by 3 bases, with 9 bases between them. Germline V gene data show CDR1 as KGHSH and CDR2 as LQKENI. The DNA for the CDR3 is TGTGCCAGCTCACCCTACAGGGACAATCAGCCCCAGCATTTT. This codes for CASSPYRDNQPQHF.

The genes are TRBV5-1 and TRBJ1-1, with 7 bases identical to TRBD1. The CDR3 has 15 amino acids. Germline CDR1 and CDR2: SGHRS and YFSETQ. With 2 bases clipped from V and 1 base from J, the junction kept 5 bases outside the gene matches. DNA of the CDR3: TGCGCCAGCAGCTTTCGGGACAGCAGGAACACTGAAGCTTTCTTT. Protein: CASSFRDSRNTEAFF.

This clone was detected only a few times. The rearrangement links TRBV6-8 to TRBJ1-5; TRBD1 might be the D (6 bases). The V gene lost 7 bases and the J gene lost 8 bases, with 24 bases spanning the gap. Germline CDR1 is MNHGY and CDR2 is SAAAGT. This CDR3 comprises 16 residues. The chain's CDR3 is CASISGGAQGMEPQHF. The CDR3 DNA is TGTGCCAGCATTTCCGGGGGGGCCCAAGGGATGGAGCCCCAGCATTTT.